This T cell receptor (beta chain) stems from a study of cytomegalovirus exposure and HLA in healthy donors. Primers: 60 Vbeta forward and 13 Jbeta reverse. TCRdb keeps only in-frame clones here, not all; method: immunoSEQ multiplex PCR. Among 75,000 to 90,000 clones listed, around three fifths were seen once. Losses at the gene ends were 3 bases for V and 0 bases for J; bases not matched to a gene: 4. Looked up from germline, CDR1 is LGHNA and CDR2 is YSLEER. This CDR3 contains 16 residues. The source of this sequence is a middle-aged woman in good health and CMV-seropositive. This sequence joins TRBV4-3 and TRBJ2-2, with 7 bases aligning to TRBD1. Sequencing used PBMCs. The DNA for the CDR3 is TGCGCCAGCAGCCAGAACAGGGGCCCGAACACCGGGGAGCTGTTTTTT. Protein sequence: CASSQNRGPNTGELFF.